A selection of T cell receptor beta chains follows, all from one sample in a study of neurological immune-mediated disorders. TCRdb fed the 5' RACE reads into MiXCR, producing one record per CDR3 protein. The data hold tens of thousands of distinct CDR3 sequences, with about 3.3% observed a single time. The specimen was PBMCs. The receptors stem from a woman aged 55 to 70 with multiple sclerosis. Each CDR3 is given with its conserved first and last residue. D genes are given only for firm matches. Clone size is given as once, few, many or a size class.

size: many; D: -; V: TRBV4-1; length: 15; J: TRBJ2-1; DNA: TGCGCCAGCAGCCTACATTCTAGCTCCTACAATGAGCAGTTCTTC; CDR3: CASSLHSSSYNEQFF
size: few; D: -; V: TRBV12-3/TRBV12-4; length: 14; J: TRBJ2-4; DNA: TGTGCCAGCAGTTTTGGCAGGGCCAAAAACATTCAGTACTTC; CDR3: CASSFGRAKNIQYF
size: many; D: -; V: TRBV29-1; length: 12; J: TRBJ2-7; DNA: TGCAGCGCTTTGGACAGTTCCTACGAGCAGTACTTC; CDR3: CSALDSSYEQYF
size: many; D: -; V: TRBV7-2; length: 14; J: TRBJ2-3; DNA: TGTGCCAGCAGCATACAGGGAGACACAGATACGCAGTATTTT; CDR3: CASSIQGDTDTQYF
size: many; D: -; V: TRBV29-1; length: 13; J: TRBJ2-7; DNA: TGCAGCGTTGGCGGGACAGCCCTCTACGAGCAGTACTTC; CDR3: CSVGGTALYEQYF
size: many; D: TRBD1; V: TRBV5-1; length: 15; J: TRBJ1-2; DNA: TGCGCCAGCACCATTACAGGGGGCGCGGGCTATGGCTACACCTTC; CDR3: CASTITGGAGYGYTF
size: many; D: -; V: TRBV5-4; length: 13; J: TRBJ2-7; DNA: TGTGCCAGCAGCTTGGACTGGGCGAGGGAGCAGTACTTC; CDR3: CASSLDWAREQYF
size: many; D: -; V: TRBV20-1; length: 14; J: TRBJ2-7; DNA: TGCAGTGCTAGGGGAGGTGCAGAGACCTACGAGCAGTACTTC; CDR3: CSARGGAETYEQYF
size: many; D: -; V: TRBV3-1; length: 15; J: TRBJ2-1; DNA: TGTGCCAGCAGCCAAGAACGACTATATAACAATGAGCAGTTCTTC; CDR3: CASSQERLYNNEQFF
size: many; D: -; V: TRBV25-1; length: 13; J: TRBJ2-7; DNA: TGTGCCAGCATAGGACAGCCGGAATACGAGCAGTACTTC; CDR3: CASIGQPEYEQYF
size: many; D: -; V: TRBV5-1; length: 12; J: TRBJ1-2; DNA: TGCGCCAGCAGCTTGGACAACTATGGCTACACCTTC; CDR3: CASSLDNYGYTF
size: few; D: -; V: TRBV12-3/TRBV12-4; length: 14; J: TRBJ1-3; DNA: TGTGCCAGCAACCGGAGCAAGAACGGAAACACCATATATTTT; CDR3: CASNRSKNGNTIYF
size: many; D: -; V: TRBV27; length: 13; J: TRBJ1-1; DNA: TGTGCCAGCAGTCTCGAGTCCATCTCTAAAGCTTTCTTT; CDR3: CASSLESISKAFF
size: many; D: -; V: TRBV6-4; length: 14; J: TRBJ2-1; DNA: TGTGCCAGCAGTGACTCAGGGGAGCACAATGAGCAGTTCTTC; CDR3: CASSDSGEHNEQFF
size: many; D: -; V: TRBV5-1; length: 15; J: TRBJ2-2; DNA: TGCGCCAGCAGCGTCGGTATCCCAGGGGCGAGGGAGCTGTTTTTT; CDR3: CASSVGIPGARELFF
size: many; D: TRBD1; V: TRBV12-3/TRBV12-4; length: 15; J: TRBJ1-5; DNA: TGTGCCAGCAGATACGGACAGGGGCAGCTTCAGCCCCAGCATTTT; CDR3: CASRYGQGQLQPQHF
size: many; D: -; V: TRBV20-1; length: 14; J: TRBJ2-5; DNA: TGCAGTGCTAGATTCAGATTAGGGCAAGAGACCCAGTACTTC; CDR3: CSARFRLGQETQYF
size: many; D: TRBD2; V: TRBV5-1; length: 16; J: TRBJ2-1; DNA: TGCGCCAGCAGCTTGGCGAGCGGGGGGGCCTTCAATGAGCAGTTCTTC; CDR3: CASSLASGGAFNEQFF